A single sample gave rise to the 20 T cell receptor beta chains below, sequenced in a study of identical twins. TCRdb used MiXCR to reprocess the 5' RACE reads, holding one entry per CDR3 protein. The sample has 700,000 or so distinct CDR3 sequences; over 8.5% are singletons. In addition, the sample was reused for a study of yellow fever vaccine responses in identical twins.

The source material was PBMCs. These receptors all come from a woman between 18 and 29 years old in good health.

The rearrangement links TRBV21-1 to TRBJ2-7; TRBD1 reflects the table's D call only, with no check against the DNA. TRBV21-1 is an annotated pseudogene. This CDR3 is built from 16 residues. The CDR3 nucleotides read TGTGCCAGCAGCACATTTTCTCCGGGGGTACCCAGCGAGCAGTACTTC. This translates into CASSTFSPGVPSEQYF.

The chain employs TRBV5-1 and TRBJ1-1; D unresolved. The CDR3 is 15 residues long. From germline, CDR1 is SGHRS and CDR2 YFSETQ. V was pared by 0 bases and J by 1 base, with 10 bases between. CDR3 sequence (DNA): TGCGCCAGCAGCTTGGGCCGGTTACGGAACACTGAAGCTTTCTTT. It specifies CASSLGRLRNTEAFF.

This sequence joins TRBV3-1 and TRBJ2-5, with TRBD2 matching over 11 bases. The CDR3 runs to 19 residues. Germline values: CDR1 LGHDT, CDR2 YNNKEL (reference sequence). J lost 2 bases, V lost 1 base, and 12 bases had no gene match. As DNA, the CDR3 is TGTGCCAGCAGCCAAGGCAGGACTAGCGGGCGTAAAACACAAGAGACCCAGTACTTC. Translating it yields CASSQGRTSGRKTQETQYF.

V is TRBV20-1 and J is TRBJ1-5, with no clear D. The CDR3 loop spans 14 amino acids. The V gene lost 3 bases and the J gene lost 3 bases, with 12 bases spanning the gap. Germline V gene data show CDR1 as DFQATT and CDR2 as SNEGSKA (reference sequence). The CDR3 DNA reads TGCAGTGCTAGTACCGCAGCCCACAATCAGCCCCAGCATTTT. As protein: CSASTAAHNQPQHF.

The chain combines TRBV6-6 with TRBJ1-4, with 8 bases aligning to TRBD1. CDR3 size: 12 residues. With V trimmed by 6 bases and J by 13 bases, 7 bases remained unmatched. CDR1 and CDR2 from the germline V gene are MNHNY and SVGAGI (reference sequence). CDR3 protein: CASSEKTGALFF. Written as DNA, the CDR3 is TGTGCCAGCAGCGAGAAGACAGGGGCACTGTTTTTT.

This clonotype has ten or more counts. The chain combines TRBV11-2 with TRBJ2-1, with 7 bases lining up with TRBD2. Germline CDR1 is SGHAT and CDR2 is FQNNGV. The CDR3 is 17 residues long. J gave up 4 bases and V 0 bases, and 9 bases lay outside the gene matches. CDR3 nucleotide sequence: TGTGCCAGCAGCTTAGATCGTAGGCGGGGGTTATACAATGAGCAGTTCTTC. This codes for CASSLDRRRGLYNEQFF.

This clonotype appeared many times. The CDR3 loop is CSARVAARPTGPQETQYF. CDR3 DNA sequence: TGCAGTGCTAGAGTGGCCGCGAGGCCCACGGGACCCCAAGAGACCCAGTACTTC. The chain employs TRBV20-1 and TRBJ2-5; D is possibly TRBD1 or TRBD2 (5 bases each). Between the trimmed V and J ends, which lost 1 base and 1 base, there was a span of 22 bases. The CDR3 runs 18 residues. The germline V gene has CDR1 DFQATT and CDR2 SNEGSKA (reference sequence).

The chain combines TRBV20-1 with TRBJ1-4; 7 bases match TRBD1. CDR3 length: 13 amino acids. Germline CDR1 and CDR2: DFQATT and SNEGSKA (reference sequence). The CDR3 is CLYAQGTNEKLFF. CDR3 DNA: TGCCTCTACGCACAGGGGACTAATGAAAAACTGTTTTTT.

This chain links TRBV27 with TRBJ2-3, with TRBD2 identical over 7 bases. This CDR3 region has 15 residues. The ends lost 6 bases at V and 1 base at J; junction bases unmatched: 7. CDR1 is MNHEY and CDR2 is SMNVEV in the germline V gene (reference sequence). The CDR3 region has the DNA TGTGCCAGCAGCCCCCCTAGCGGAGGCACAGATACGCAGTATTTT. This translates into CASSPPSGGTDTQYF.

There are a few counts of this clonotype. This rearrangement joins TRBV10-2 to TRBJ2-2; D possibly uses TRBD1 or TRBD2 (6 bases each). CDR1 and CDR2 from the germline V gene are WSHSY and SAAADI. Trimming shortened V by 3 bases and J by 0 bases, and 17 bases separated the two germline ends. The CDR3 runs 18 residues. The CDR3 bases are TGCGCCAGCAGTGAATACGGGGGCCTTAGTGCGAACACCGGGGAGCTGTTTTTT. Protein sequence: CASSEYGGLSANTGELFF.

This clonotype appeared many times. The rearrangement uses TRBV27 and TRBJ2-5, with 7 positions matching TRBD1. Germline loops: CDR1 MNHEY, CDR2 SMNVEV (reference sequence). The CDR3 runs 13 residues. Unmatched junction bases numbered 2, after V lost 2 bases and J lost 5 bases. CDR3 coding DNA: TGTGCCAGCAGTTTAACCAGGGGGGAGACCCAGTACTTC. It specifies CASSLTRGETQYF.

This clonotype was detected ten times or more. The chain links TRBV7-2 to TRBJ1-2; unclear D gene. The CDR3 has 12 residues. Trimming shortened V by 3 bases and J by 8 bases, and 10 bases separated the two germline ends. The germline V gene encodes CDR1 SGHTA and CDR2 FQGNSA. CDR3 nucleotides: TGTGCCAGCAGCTTGACCGATAGGGGCTACACCTTC. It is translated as CASSLTDRGYTF.

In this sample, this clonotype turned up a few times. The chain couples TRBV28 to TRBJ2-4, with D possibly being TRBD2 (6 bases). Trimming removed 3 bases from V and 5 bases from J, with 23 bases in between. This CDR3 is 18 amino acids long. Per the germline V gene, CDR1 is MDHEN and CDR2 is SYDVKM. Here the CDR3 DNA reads TGTGCCAGCAGTTTTCTCCGGGAGTATTATTTTCCGGAAAACATTCAGTACTTC. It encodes CASSFLREYYFPENIQYF.

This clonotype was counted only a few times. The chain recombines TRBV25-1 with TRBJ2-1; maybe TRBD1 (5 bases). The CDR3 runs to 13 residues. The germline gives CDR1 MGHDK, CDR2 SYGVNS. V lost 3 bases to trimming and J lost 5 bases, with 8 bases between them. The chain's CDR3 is CASSERTHNEQFF. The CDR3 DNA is TGTGCCAGCAGTGAGCGGACACACAATGAGCAGTTCTTC. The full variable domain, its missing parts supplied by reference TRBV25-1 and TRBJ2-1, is EADIYQTPRYLVIGTGKKITLECSQTMGHDKMYWYQQDPGMELHLIHYSYGVNSTEKGDLSSESTVSRIRTEHFPLTLESARPSHTSQYLCASSERTHNEQFFGPGTRLTVL.

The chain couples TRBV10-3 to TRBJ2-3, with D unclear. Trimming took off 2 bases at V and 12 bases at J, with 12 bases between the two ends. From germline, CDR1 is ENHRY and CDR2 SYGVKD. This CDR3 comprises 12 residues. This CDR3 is CAISEGGGTQYF. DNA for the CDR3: TGTGCCATCAGTGAGGGTGGTGGCACACAGTATTTT.

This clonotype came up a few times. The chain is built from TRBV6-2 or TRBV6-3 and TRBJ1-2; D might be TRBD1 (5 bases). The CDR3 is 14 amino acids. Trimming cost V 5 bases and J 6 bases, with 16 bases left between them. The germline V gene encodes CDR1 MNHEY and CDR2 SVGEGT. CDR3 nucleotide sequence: TGTGCCAGCAGTCTTGTACGGGACTCCGATGGCTACACCTTC. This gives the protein CASSLVRDSDGYTF.

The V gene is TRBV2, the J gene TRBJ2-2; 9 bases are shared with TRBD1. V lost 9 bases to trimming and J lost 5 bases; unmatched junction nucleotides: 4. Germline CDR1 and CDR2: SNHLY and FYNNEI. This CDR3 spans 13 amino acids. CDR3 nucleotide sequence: TGTGCCAGAGGGACAGGGTTGACCGGGGAGCTGTTTTTT. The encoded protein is CARGTGLTGELFF. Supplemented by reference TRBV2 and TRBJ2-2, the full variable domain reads EPEVTQTPSHQVTQMGQEVILRCVPISNHLYFYWYRQILGQKVEFLVSFYNNEISEKSEIFDDQFSVERPDGSNFTLKIRSTKLEDSAMYFCARGTGLTGELFFGEGSRLTVL.

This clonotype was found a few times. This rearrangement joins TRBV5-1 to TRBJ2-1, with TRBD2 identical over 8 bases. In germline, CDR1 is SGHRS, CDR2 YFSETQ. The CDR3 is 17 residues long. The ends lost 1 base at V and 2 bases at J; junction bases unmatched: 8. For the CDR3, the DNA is TGCGCCAGCAGCTTGAGTAAAAGCGGGAGAGCCTACAATGAGCAGTTCTTC. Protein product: CASSLSKSGRAYNEQFF.

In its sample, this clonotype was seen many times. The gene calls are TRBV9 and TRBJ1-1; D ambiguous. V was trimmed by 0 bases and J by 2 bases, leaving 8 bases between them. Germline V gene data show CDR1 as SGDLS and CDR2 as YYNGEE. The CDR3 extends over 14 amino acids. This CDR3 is CASSVVGPNTEAFF. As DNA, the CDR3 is TGTGCCAGCAGCGTAGTAGGTCCTAACACTGAAGCTTTCTTT.

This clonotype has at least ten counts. CDR3 sequence (DNA): TGCAGCGTTGACAGGTACCAAGAGACCCAGTACTTC. Amino acid sequence: CSVDRYQETQYF. The rearrangement links TRBV29-1 to TRBJ2-5, with D unclear. The CDR3 has 12 amino acids. V lost 3 bases to trimming and J lost 0 bases, with 5 bases between them. Germline V lookup: CDR1 SQVTM, CDR2 ANQGSEA.